Below, 19 T cell receptor beta chains from the same sample are listed, as sequenced in a study of CD8 T cells in ankylosing spondylitis. TCRdb passed the 5' RACE reads through MiXCR, listing each CDR3 protein once. The sample lists 7,000 or so distinct CDR3 sequences, about 3% seen once, with around two fifths in the top ten. Sequenced material: blood, either unsorted or a sorted T cell fraction (not recorded which). The receptors were gathered from a female donor with ankylosing spondylitis or in good health (not recorded which).

This clonotype has ten or more counts. This rearrangement joins TRBV9 to TRBJ2-1, with unresolved D. Trimming stripped 0 bases from V and 2 bases from J, with 3 bases between. Germline-derived CDR1 and CDR2 are SGDLS and YYNGEE. The CDR3 runs to 13 residues. The CDR3 DNA sequence: TGTGCCAGCAGCGTAGGAACCTACAATGAGCAGTTCTTC. This gives the protein CASSVGTYNEQFF.

This clonotype was recorded at least ten times. The chain joins TRBV9 to TRBJ2-7, with no clear D. The CDR3 loop spans 14 amino acids. Between the trimmed V and J ends, which lost 0 bases and 0 bases, there was a span of 7 bases. Germline V CDR1 and CDR2: SGDLS, YYNGEE. The CDR3 nucleotides are TGTGCCAGCAGCGTAGATGTGGACTCCTACGAGCAGTACTTC. This encodes CASSVDVDSYEQYF.

This chain links TRBV9 with TRBJ2-5, with D tentatively TRBD2 (6 bases). With 0 bases removed from V and 5 bases from J, the gap between germline ends came to 14 bases. The CDR3 spans 15 residues. In germline, CDR1 is SGDLS, CDR2 YYNGEE. DNA of the CDR3: TGTGCCAGCAGCGTAGAAGGGCGGGATGGGGAGACCCAGTACTTC. This translates into CASSVEGRDGETQYF.

This clonotype was observed at least ten times. It is unclear where the CDR3 begins or ends on the DNA, so no DNA is shown, and the CDR3 is as TCRdb lists it. CDR3 protein: CASSKVGGGSGNTIYF. The V and J genes are TRBV21-1 and TRBJ1-3; no check of the table's D call, TRBD1, against the DNA was made. TRBV21-1 is classified as a pseudogene. The CDR3 spans 16 residues, counting both ends.

This clonotype was picked up many times. The chain recombines TRBV9 with TRBJ2-7, with D perhaps matching TRBD1 (6 bases). Germline loops: CDR1 SGDLS, CDR2 YYNGEE. The V gene lost 4 bases and the J gene lost 1 base, with 15 bases spanning the gap. The CDR3 covers 15 residues. Here the CDR3 DNA reads TGTGCCAGCAGCCTCGGTGTGGGGGCGTCCTACGAGCAGTACTTC. Amino acid sequence: CASSLGVGASYEQYF.

This clonotype was counted ten times or more. V gene TRBV9 combines with J gene TRBJ2-7, with 12 bases identical to TRBD2. V shed 3 bases and J 10 bases; nucleotides not matched to a gene: 17. CDR1 SGDLS and CDR2 YYNGEE come from the germline V gene. This CDR3 region has 17 residues. The CDR3 nucleotides are TGTGCCAGCAGCGCTAGCGGGGGGGTAAAAGACACTTTCGAACAGTACTTC. The encoded protein is CASSASGGVKDTFEQYF.

This clonotype was counted at least ten times. The V gene is TRBV9, the J gene TRBJ2-1; TRBD2 aligns across 9 bases. Losses at the gene ends were 0 bases for V and 13 bases for J; bases not matched to a gene: 5. From germline, CDR1 is SGDLS and CDR2 YYNGEE. This CDR3 has 13 residues. The chain's CDR3 is CASSVVSGGEQFF. CDR3 in DNA: TGTGCCAGCAGCGTAGTTAGCGGGGGAGAACAGTTCTTC. Supplemented by reference TRBV9 and TRBJ2-1, the full variable domain reads DSGVTQTPKHLITATGQRVTLRCSPRSGDLSVYWYQQSLDQGLQFLIQYYNGEERAKGNILERFSAQQFPDLHSELNLSSLELGDSALYFCASSVVSGGEQFFGPGTRLTVL.

In its sample, this clonotype is medium-sized (0.01 to 0.1%). V is TRBV9 and J is TRBJ2-1; 9 nucleotides line up with TRBD2. Germline V gene data show CDR1 as SGDLS and CDR2 as YYNGEE. V lost 3 bases to trimming and J lost 2 bases; unmatched junction nucleotides: 9. The CDR3 runs 17 residues. The CDR3 spells CASSAQSSGGTYNEQFF. The DNA of the CDR3 is TGTGCCAGCAGCGCCCAGTCCAGCGGGGGGACCTACAATGAGCAGTTCTTC.

This clonotype was counted ten times or more. The V call is TRBV9, the J call TRBJ2-1, with D possibly being TRBD1 (5 bases). V gave up 0 bases and J gave up 9 bases, with 16 bases separating them. This CDR3 has 15 residues. Germline V CDR1 and CDR2: SGDLS, YYNGEE. This CDR3 reads CASSVALGEIPEQFF. In DNA form, the CDR3 reads TGTGCCAGCAGCGTAGCTTTAGGGGAAATCCCTGAGCAGTTCTTC.

This clonotype occurred many times. The CDR3 loop reads CASSVLAGGGNEQFF. The CDR3 DNA follows: TGTGCCAGCAGCGTACTAGCGGGAGGGGGCAATGAGCAGTTCTTC. This chain links TRBV9 with TRBJ2-1; 12 nucleotides line up with TRBD2. The germline V gene has CDR1 SGDLS and CDR2 YYNGEE. The CDR3 loop spans 15 amino acids. V was clipped by 1 base and J by 6 bases; unmatched bases: 2.

There are many counts of this clonotype. The chain carries TRBV9 and TRBJ2-2, with TRBD2 as a possible D gene (5 bases). Trimming stripped 0 bases from V and 4 bases from J, with 10 bases between. In germline, CDR1 is SGDLS, CDR2 YYNGEE. The CDR3 is 15 amino acids. DNA of the CDR3: TGTGCCAGCAGCGTAGTCGGGGTGGCCACCGGGGAGCTGTTTTTT. Its translation: CASSVVGVATGELFF.

This clonotype is labeled as large. J is TRBJ1-1 and V is TRBV9; no reliable D call. Germline-derived CDR1 and CDR2 are SGDLS and YYNGEE. V was shortened by 0 bases and J by 4 bases, with 10 bases between the two germline ends. The CDR3 covers 14 residues. CDR3 in DNA: TGTGCCAGCAGCGTAGGGGTAGGTCCCACTGAAGCTTTCTTT. Translated: CASSVGVGPTEAFF.

This clonotype is medium-sized. The rearrangement joins TRBV9 to TRBJ2-2; D gene uncertain. The V gene lost 2 bases and the J gene lost 0 bases, with 8 bases spanning the gap. There are 15 residues in the CDR3. CDR1 and CDR2 from the germline V gene are SGDLS and YYNGEE. The CDR3 spells CASSVSGSNTGELFF. DNA for the CDR3: TGTGCCAGCAGCGTTTCTGGATCGAACACCGGGGAGCTGTTTTTT.

In this sample, this clonotype turned up many times. The CDR3 reads CASSVDETEFYGYTF. DNA for the CDR3: TGTGCCAGCAGCGTCGATGAAACAGAGTTCTATGGCTACACCTTC. V gene TRBV9 combines with J gene TRBJ1-2; D is undetermined. Germline CDR1 SGDLS, CDR2 YYNGEE. The V gene lost 2 bases and the J gene lost 4 bases, with 15 bases spanning the gap. The CDR3 is 15 residues long. Full variable domain (remainder filled in from reference TRBV9 and TRBJ1-2): DSGVTQTPKHLITATGQRVTLRCSPRSGDLSVYWYQQSLDQGLQFLIQYYNGEERAKGNILERFSAQQFPDLHSELNLSSLELGDSALYFCASSVDETEFYGYTFGSGTRLTVV.

This clonotype is deemed medium-sized. The V gene is TRBV9, the J gene TRBJ2-1; D is ambiguous. V lost 0 bases to trimming and J lost 3 bases, with 4 bases between them. Germline CDR1 SGDLS, CDR2 YYNGEE. This CDR3 region has 13 residues. CDR3 sequence reads: CASSVGDYNEQFF. Here the CDR3 DNA reads TGTGCCAGCAGCGTAGGCGACTACAATGAGCAGTTCTTC.

This clonotype was counted at least ten times. CDR3 protein: CASSVGSPEEQYF. CDR3 sequence (DNA): TGTGCCAGCAGCGTAGGTTCCCCTGAGGAGCAGTACTTC. This sequence joins TRBV9 and TRBJ2-7; D is unresolved. V was trimmed by 0 bases and J by 7 bases, leaving 11 bases between them. Germline V gene data show CDR1 as SGDLS and CDR2 as YYNGEE. The CDR3 loop spans 13 amino acids.

This clonotype has a count of ten or more. The chain employs TRBV9 and TRBJ2-3, with D perhaps matching TRBD2 (6 bases). Germline V lookup: CDR1 SGDLS, CDR2 YYNGEE. The CDR3 has 14 residues. Trimming shortened V by 1 base and J by 2 bases, and 8 bases separated the two germline ends. CDR3 coding DNA: TGTGCCAGCAGCGTATGGGGGGACACAGATACGCAGTATTTT. Protein product: CASSVWGDTDTQYF.

This clonotype came up many times. This sequence joins TRBV9 and TRBJ2-5, with 11 bases matching TRBD2. CDR3 length: 14 residues. Germline CDR1 and CDR2: SGDLS and YYNGEE. Losses at the gene ends were 3 bases for V and 5 bases for J; bases not matched to a gene: 3. The CDR3 sequence is CASSGSGGAETQYF. The CDR3 DNA is TGTGCCAGCAGCGGTAGCGGGGGGGCGGAGACCCAGTACTTC.

This clonotype was found many times. The V call is TRBV9, the J call TRBJ2-3; D gene uncertain. The CDR3 extends over 15 amino acids. Trimming left V 0 bases short and J 4 bases short, with 12 bases between. Germline CDR1 reads SGDLS; CDR2 reads YYNGEE. The CDR3 DNA reads TGTGCCAGCAGCGTAGGTTACCGGTTCCCAGATACGCAGTATTTT. This codes for CASSVGYRFPDTQYF.